One and the same sample provided the 15 T cell receptor beta chains below, sequenced in a study of T cell responses to AZD1222 COVID-19 vaccine. Profiling relied on immunoSEQ multiplex PCR, and the TCRdb table lists in-frame clones only, not all of them. The table includes under 200,000 clones, about nine tenths detected once. The sample here was peripheral blood, taken on day 0 of AZD1222 vaccination. Source of these receptors: an adult in good health.

CDR3 sequence (DNA): TGTGCCAGCAGCCAAGGACAGGGGGTCCACTCCTACGAGCAGTACTTC. The encoded protein is CASSQGQGVHSYEQYF. The chain has TRBV7-9 and TRBJ2-7; 10 bases fit TRBD1. With 5 bases clipped from V and 0 bases from J, the junction kept 7 bases outside the gene matches. Per the germline V gene, CDR1 is SEHNR and CDR2 is FQNEAQ (reference sequence). This CDR3 has 16 residues.

The chain combines TRBV7-8 with TRBJ1-2; D remains unclear. V was shortened by 2 bases and J by 5 bases, with 6 bases between the two germline ends. Germline CDR1 and CDR2: SGHVS and FQNEAQ. CDR3 length equals 12 residues. The CDR3 region has the DNA TGTGCCAGCAGCTTATCTGGGTATGGCTACACCTTC. This encodes CASSLSGYGYTF.

CDR3 in amino acids: CASSPASGGYEQYF. The DNA for the CDR3 is TGCGCCAGCAGCCCCGCGTCAGGGGGCTACGAGCAGTACTTC. The gene calls are TRBV5-1 and TRBJ2-7, with 7 bases that match TRBD1. V was clipped by 4 bases and J by 3 bases; unmatched bases: 7. Germline CDR1 reads SGHRS; CDR2 reads YFSETQ. The CDR3 is made up of 14 amino acids.

This clone turned up a few times. J is TRBJ1-1 and V is TRBV7-8; possible D gene TRBD1, 5 bases. CDR1 and CDR2 from the germline V gene are SGHVS and FQNEAQ. This CDR3 has 12 amino acids. Trimming removed 3 bases at V and 8 bases at J, with 10 bases between. CDR3: CASSFFGTEAFF. The CDR3 coding sequence is TGTGCCAGCAGCTTTTTCGGGACCGAAGCTTTCTTT.

The chain links TRBV5-6 to TRBJ1-1, with D tentatively TRBD1 (5 bases). Per the germline V gene, CDR1 is SGHDT and CDR2 is YYEEEE. The CDR3 extends over 17 amino acids. The ends were cut back, 0 bases at V and 1 base at J, with 16 bases in the middle. The CDR3 region is CASSLGSLGTWNTEAFF. CDR3 DNA sequence: TGTGCCAGCAGCTTGGGGTCCCTCGGGACTTGGAACACTGAAGCTTTCTTT.

This chain links TRBV9 with TRBJ2-3; D is tentatively TRBD1 or TRBD2 (6 bases each). Trimming left V 3 bases short and J 1 base short, with 18 bases between. The CDR3 loop spans 17 amino acids. The germline CDR1 and CDR2 sequences are SGDLS and YYNGEE. CDR3 DNA sequence: TGTGCCAGCAGCGGTCTGGGGGGCGTCAGGGGCACAGATACGCAGTATTTT. Translation: CASSGLGGVRGTDTQYF.

V is TRBV7-2 and J is TRBJ2-1; 7 bases align to TRBD2. Per the germline V gene, CDR1 is SGHTA and CDR2 is FQGNSA. This CDR3 has 14 residues. After removal of 4 bases from V and 6 bases from J, the junction contained 6 bases not matched to a gene. The DNA for the CDR3 is TGTGCCAGCAGCTCCACGGGACTACCCAATGAGCAGTTCTTC. Translated: CASSSTGLPNEQFF.

This rearrangement joins TRBV9 to TRBJ2-5, with 10 bases fitting TRBD2. Germline loops: CDR1 SGDLS, CDR2 YYNGEE. With 5 bases clipped from V and 2 bases from J, the junction kept 6 bases outside the gene matches. The CDR3 runs to 15 residues. The chain's CDR3 is CASSPLAGGQETQYF. The CDR3 nucleotides are TGTGCCAGCAGTCCGTTAGCGGGGGGACAAGAGACCCAGTACTTC.

The rearrangement links TRBV12-3 or TRBV12-4 to TRBJ1-2; the D is unclear. CDR3 size: 11 residues. The V end was cut by 8 bases, the J end by 4 bases, with 8 bases between. The CDR3 coding sequence is TGTGCCAGCTCCTTGAGCTATGGCTACACCTTC. This encodes CASSLSYGYTF.

The chain has TRBV30 and TRBJ1-6; unclear D gene. The CDR3 sequence is 14 residues long. V gave up 4 bases and J gave up 3 bases, with 10 bases separating them. Germline-derived CDR1 and CDR2 are GTSNPN and SVGIG (reference sequence). CDR3 DNA: TGTGCCTGGACCAAGACCGACTATAATTCACCCCTCCACTTT. Residues: CAWTKTDYNSPLHF.

The genes are TRBV5-1 and TRBJ1-4, with D unclear. The CDR3 covers 15 residues. Trimming stripped 1 base from V and 4 bases from J, with 11 bases between. In germline, CDR1 is SGHRS, CDR2 YFSETQ. The CDR3 nucleotides read TGCGCCAGCAGCTTGTCCCGGGCTTATAATGAAAAACTGTTTTTT. Translation gives CASSLSRAYNEKLFF.

This clone was seen a single time. V usage is TRBV18 and J usage is TRBJ1-2; D uncertain. This CDR3 region has 13 residues. Trimming removed 6 bases from V and 6 bases from J, with 14 bases in between. Germline V gene lookup returns CDR1 KGHSH and CDR2 LQKENI. CDR3 loop: CASSRPGGDGYTF. In DNA, the CDR3 is TGTGCCAGCTCGCGACCGGGCGGGGATGGCTACACCTTC.

The V and J genes are TRBV25-1 and TRBJ1-2; D unclear. In germline, CDR1 is MGHDK, CDR2 SYGVNS. Between the trimmed V and J ends, which lost 4 bases and 2 bases, there was a span of 8 bases. The CDR3 has 13 residues. CDR3 residues: CASSAGNNYGYTF. CDR3 in DNA: TGTGCCAGCAGTGCTGGGAACAACTATGGCTACACCTTC.

The rearrangement links TRBV7-9 to TRBJ1-2; D ambiguous. The germline CDR1 and CDR2 sequences are SEHNR and FQNEAQ (reference sequence). Trimming shortened V by 6 bases and J by 2 bases, and 4 bases separated the two germline ends. CDR3 length equals 11 residues. As DNA, the CDR3 is TGTGCCAGCAGTATCAACTATGGCTACACCTTC. Protein product: CASSINYGYTF.

This chain joins TRBV19 and TRBJ1-1, with D possibly being TRBD1 (6 bases). The CDR3 is 13 residues long. Germline V gene data show CDR1 as LNHDA and CDR2 as SQIVND (reference sequence). Trimming left V 6 bases short and J 4 bases short, with 12 bases between. CDR3 bases: TGTGCCAGTAGCACGGGGGCGTTCACTGAAGCTTTCTTT. Translated: CASSTGAFTEAFF.